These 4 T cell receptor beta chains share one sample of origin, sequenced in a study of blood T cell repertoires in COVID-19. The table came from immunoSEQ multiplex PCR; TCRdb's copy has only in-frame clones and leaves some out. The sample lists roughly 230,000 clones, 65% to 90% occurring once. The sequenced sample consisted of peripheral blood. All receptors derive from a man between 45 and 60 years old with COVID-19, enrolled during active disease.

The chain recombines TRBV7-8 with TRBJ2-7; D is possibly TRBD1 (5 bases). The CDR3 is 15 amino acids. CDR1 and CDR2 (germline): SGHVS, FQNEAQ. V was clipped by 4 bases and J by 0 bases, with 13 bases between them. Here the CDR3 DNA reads TGTGCCAGCAGCTCAAGGGTACAGGACTCCTACGAGCAGTACTTC. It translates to CASSSRVQDSYEQYF.

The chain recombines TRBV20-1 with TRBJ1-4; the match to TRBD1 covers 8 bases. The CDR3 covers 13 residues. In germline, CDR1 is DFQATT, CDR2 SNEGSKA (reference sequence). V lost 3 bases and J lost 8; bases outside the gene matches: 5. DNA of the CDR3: TGCAGTGCTAGTAGGCAGGGGGCCGAAAAACTGTTTTTT. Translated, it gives CSASRQGAEKLFF.

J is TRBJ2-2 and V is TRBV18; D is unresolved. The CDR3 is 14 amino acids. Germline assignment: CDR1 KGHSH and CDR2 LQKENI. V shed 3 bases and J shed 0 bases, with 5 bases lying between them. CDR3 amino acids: CASSPLSNTGELFF. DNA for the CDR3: TGTGCCAGCTCACCGCTATCGAACACCGGGGAGCTGTTTTTT.

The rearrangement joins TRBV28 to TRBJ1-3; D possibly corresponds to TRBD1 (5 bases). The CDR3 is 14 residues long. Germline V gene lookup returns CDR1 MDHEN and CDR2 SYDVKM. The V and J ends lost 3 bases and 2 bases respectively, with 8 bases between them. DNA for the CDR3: TGTGCCAGCAGTTTCCTCAGGGCTGGAAACACCATATATTTT. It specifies CASSFLRAGNTIYF.